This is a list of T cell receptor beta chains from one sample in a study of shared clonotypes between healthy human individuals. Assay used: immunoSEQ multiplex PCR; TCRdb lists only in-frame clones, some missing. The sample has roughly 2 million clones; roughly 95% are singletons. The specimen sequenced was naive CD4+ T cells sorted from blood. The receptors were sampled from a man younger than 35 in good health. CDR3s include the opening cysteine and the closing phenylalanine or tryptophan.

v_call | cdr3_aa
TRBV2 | CASQGEGQIGTEAFF
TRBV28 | CASSFRQTYNEQFF
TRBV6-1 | CASSEARQPQHF
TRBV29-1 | CSVDLSGRADTQYF
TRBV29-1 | CSVVPSVDEQFF
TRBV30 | CAFYSGYYGYTF
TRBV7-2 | CASSLGQANEKLFF
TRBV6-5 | CASFSRAEGGEQFF
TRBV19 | CASRTGGVYGYTF
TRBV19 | CASSMGRPDRVGQPQHF
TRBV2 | CASSENQPQHF
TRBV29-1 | CSVRTSYNEQFF
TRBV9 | CASSVVTSGGETQYF
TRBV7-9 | CASRARIGDEQYF
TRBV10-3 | CAITVGGNTEAFF
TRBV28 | CASSLFSPPSVNF
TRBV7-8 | CASSLDRTYQPQHF
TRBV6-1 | CASSEWRPYTEAFF
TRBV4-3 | CASSLEGESYNEQFF
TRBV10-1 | CASSGGTARGTEAFF
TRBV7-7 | CASSLRDGPYEQYF
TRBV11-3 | CASSPRRTDTQYF
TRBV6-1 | CASRTGIDSNQPQHF
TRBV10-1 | CASSEGSSGNTIYF
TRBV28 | CASATALSEQYF
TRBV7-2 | CASSLTQLNQPQHF
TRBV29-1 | CSVRPRGSDGYTF
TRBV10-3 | CAITTQPINHGYTF
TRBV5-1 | CASRVNYNEQFF
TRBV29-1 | CSVEGGDGGGYTF
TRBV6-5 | CASSRGRLSDTQYF
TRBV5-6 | CASSLFRTSTDTQYF
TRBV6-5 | CASTPGGLGANVLTF
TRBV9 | CASSIQPTSGRETQYF
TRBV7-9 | CASTDRGGTNEKLFF
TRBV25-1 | CASSEAGTGQETQYF
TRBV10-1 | CASSAGGGKNKGANVLTF
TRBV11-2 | CASSFLGQGANEKLFF
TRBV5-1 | CASNSRGGSQETQYF
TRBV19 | CATSRTEGQPQHF
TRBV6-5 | CASSPPTRRDTQYF